A few counts support the clone carrying this T cell receptor beta chain. Its antigen is unidentified. Assay used: immunoSEQ multiplex PCR; TCRdb lists only in-frame clones, some missing. The repertoire consists of hundreds of thousands of clones, with roughly three quarters occurring once and the leading ten covering 12%. With V trimmed by 4 bases and J by 1 base, 13 bases remained unmatched. This CDR3 has 16 residues. Germline CDR1 and CDR2: GTSNPN and SVGIG (reference sequence). The data were obtained in a study of shared clonotypes between healthy human individuals. Study information: Donor ages ranged 18 to 49 years: two women, a few men.

Study findings and constraints: Owing to a small donor count, the genetic and exposure-history diversity represented was limited.

The sequenced material came from PBMCs. The origin of this receptor is a woman in her forties in good health. Some clones in this sample may be carry-over from other donors' samples. This chain joins TRBV30 and TRBJ2-7; 7 bases agree with TRBD2. The CDR3 sequence: CAWIIPPGGRSYEQYF. The CDR3 bases are TGTGCCTGGATAATCCCCCCGGGAGGACGGTCCTACGAGCAGTACTTC.